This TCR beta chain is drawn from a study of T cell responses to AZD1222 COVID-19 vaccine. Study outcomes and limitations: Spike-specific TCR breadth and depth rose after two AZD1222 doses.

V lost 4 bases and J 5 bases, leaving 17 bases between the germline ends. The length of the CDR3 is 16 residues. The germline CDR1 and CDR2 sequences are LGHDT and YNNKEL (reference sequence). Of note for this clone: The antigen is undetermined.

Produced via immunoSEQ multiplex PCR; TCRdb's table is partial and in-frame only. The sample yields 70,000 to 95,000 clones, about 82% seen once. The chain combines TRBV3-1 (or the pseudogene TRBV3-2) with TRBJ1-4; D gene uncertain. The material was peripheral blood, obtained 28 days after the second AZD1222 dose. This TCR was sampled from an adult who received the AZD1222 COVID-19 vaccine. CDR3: CASSPDPFMENEKLFF. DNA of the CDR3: TGTGCCAGCAGCCCGGACCCCTTCATGGAGAATGAAAAACTGTTTTTT.